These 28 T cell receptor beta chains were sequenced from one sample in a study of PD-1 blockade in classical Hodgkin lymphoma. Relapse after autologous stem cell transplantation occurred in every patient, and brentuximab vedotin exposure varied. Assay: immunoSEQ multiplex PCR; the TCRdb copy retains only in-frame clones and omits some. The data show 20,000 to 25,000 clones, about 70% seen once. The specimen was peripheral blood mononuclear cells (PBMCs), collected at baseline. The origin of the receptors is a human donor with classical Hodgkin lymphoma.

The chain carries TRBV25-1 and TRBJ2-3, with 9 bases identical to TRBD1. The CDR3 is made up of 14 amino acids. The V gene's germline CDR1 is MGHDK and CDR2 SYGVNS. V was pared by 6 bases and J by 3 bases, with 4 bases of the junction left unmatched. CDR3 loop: CASRRDRATDTQYF. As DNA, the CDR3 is TGTGCCAGCAGACGGGACAGGGCGACAGATACGCAGTATTTT.

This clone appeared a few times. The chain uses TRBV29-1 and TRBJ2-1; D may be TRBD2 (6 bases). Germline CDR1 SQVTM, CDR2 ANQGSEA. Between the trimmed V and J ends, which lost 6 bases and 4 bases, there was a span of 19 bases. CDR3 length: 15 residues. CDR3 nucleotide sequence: TGCAGCGTGGATTCCGGGAGAGCAAGGTACAATGAGCAGTTCTTC. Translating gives CSVDSGRARYNEQFF.

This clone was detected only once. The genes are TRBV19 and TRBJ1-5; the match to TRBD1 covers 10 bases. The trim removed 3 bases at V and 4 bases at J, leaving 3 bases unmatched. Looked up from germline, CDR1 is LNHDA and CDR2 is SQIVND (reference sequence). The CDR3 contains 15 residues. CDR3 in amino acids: CASSIEGQGNQPQHF. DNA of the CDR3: TGTGCCAGTAGTATTGAGGGACAGGGGAATCAGCCCCAGCATTTT.

DNA for the CDR3: TGTGCCGCCTCGTACTCAGGGCTGAATTCACCCCTCCACTTT. It yields the protein CAASYSGLNSPLHF. This chain joins TRBV2 and TRBJ1-6; D is perhaps TRBD1 (5 bases). Trimming cost V 11 bases and J 7 bases, with 18 bases left between them. CDR3 length: 14 amino acids. CDR1 is SNHLY, CDR2 FYNNEI, per germline.

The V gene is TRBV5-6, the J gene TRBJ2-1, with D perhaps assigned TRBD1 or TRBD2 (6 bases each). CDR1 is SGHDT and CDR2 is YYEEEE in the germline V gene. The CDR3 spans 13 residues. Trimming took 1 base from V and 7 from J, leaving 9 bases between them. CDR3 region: CASSLWGANEQFF. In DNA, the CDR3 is TGTGCCAGCAGCTTGTGGGGGGCGAATGAGCAGTTCTTC.

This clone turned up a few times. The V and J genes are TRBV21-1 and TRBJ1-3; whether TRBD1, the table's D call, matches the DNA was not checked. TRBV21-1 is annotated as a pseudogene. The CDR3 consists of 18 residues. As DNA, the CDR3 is TGTGCCAGCTCTGGGACAGACGTTTGTGAAGTCTCTGGAAACACCATATATTTT. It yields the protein CASSGTDVCEVSGNTIYF.

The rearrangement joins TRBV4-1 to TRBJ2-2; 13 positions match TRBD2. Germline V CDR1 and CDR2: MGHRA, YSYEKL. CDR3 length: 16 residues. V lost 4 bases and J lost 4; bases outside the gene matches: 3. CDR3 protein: CASSLLAGGSTGELFF. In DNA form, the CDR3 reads TGCGCCAGCAGCCTACTAGCGGGGGGGAGCACCGGGGAGCTGTTTTTT.

This CDR3 reads CASSVVGSTEAFF. In DNA, the CDR3 is TGTGCCAGCAGCGTAGTTGGGTCCACTGAAGCTTTCTTT. This chain joins TRBV9 and TRBJ1-1; unclear D gene. Germline lookup yields CDR1 SGDLS and CDR2 YYNGEE. Trimming removed 0 bases at V and 4 bases at J, with 7 bases between. CDR3 length: 13 amino acids.

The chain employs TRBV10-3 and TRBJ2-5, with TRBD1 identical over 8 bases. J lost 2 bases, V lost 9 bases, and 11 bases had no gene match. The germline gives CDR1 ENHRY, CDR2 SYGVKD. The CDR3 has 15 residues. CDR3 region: CAINSGQGGQETQYF. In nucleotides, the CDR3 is TGTGCCATTAACTCAGGACAGGGTGGGCAAGAGACCCAGTACTTC.

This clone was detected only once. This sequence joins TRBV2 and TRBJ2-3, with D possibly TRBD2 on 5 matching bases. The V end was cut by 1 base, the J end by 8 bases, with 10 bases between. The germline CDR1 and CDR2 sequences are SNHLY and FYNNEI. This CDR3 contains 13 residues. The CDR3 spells CASSEVSGGTQYF. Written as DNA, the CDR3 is TGTGCCAGCAGTGAAGTATCAGGAGGTACGCAGTATTTT.

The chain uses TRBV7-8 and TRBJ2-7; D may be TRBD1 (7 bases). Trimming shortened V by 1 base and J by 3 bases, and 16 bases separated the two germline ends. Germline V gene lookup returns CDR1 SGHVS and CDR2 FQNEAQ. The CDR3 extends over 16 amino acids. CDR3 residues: CASSLEEGAKFYEQYF. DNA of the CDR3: TGTGCCAGCAGCTTAGAGGAGGGGGCGAAATTCTACGAGCAGTACTTC. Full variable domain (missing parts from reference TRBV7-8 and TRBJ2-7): GAGVSQSPRYKVAKRGQDVALRCDPISGHVSLFWYQQALGQGPEFLTYFQNEAQLDKSGLPSDRFFAERPEGSVSTLKIQRTQQEDSAVYLCASSLEEGAKFYEQYFGPGTRLTVT.

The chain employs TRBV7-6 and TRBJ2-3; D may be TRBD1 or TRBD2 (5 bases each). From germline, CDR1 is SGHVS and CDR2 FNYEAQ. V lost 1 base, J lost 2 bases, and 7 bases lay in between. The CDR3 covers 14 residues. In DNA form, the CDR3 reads TGTGCCAGCAGCTTAGGGGGGTTCACAGATACGCAGTATTTT. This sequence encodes CASSLGGFTDTQYF.

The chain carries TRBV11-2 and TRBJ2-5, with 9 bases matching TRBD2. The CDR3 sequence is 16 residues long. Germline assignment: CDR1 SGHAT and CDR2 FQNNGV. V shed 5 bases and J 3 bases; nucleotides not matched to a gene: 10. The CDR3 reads CASSPILAGFKETQYF. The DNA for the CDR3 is TGTGCCAGCAGCCCAATACTAGCGGGTTTTAAAGAGACCCAGTACTTC.

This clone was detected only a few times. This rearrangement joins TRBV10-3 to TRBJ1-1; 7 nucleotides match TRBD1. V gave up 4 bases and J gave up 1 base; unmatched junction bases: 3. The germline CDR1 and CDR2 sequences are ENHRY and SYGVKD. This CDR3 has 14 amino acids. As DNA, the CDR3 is TGTGCCATCAGTGCAGGGGGAGGGAACACTGAAGCTTTCTTT. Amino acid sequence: CAISAGGGNTEAFF.

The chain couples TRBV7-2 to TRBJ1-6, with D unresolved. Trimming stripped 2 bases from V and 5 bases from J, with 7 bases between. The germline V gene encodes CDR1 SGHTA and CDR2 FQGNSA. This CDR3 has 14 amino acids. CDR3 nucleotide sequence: TGTGCCAGCAGCTTACCGAACCATAATTCACCCCTCCACTTT. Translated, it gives CASSLPNHNSPLHF.

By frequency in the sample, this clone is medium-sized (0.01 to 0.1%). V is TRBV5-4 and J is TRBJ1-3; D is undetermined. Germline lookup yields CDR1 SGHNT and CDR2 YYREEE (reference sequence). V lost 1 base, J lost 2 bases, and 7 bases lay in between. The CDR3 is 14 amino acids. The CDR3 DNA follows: TGTGCCAGCAGCTTGACCGGGGCTGGAAACACCATATATTTT. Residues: CASSLTGAGNTIYF.

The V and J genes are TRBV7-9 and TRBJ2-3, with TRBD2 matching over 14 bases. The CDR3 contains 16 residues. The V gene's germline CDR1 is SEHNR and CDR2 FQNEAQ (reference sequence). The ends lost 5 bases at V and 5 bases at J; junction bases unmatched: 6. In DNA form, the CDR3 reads TGTGCCAGCAGCCCGACTAGCGGGGGGGAGGTAGATACGCAGTATTTT. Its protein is CASSPTSGGEVDTQYF.

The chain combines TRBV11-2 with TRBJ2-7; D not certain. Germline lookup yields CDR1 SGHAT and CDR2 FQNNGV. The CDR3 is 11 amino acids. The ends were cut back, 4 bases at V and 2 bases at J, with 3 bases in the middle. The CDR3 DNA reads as TGTGCCAGCAGCTCCCCCTACGAGCAGTACTTC. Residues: CASSSPYEQYF.

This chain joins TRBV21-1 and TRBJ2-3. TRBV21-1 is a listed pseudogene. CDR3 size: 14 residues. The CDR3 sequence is CARPGGSSTDTQYF. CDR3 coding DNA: TGTGCCAGGCCGGGCGGCTCTAGCACAGATACGCAGTATTTT.

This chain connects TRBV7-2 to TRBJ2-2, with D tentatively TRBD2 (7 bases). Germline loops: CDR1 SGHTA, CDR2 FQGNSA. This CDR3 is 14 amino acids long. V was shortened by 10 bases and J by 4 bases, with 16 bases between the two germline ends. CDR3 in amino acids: CATRLGGLTGELFF. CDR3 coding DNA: TGTGCCACCCGCCTGGGGGGGCTCACCGGGGAGCTGTTTTTT.

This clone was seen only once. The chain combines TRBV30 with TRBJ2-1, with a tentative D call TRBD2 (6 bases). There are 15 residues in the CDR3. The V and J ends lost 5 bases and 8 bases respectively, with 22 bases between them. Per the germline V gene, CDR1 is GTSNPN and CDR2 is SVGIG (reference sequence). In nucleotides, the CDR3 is TGTGCCTGGCTGTCCGGACTGGGGGGTTTCGATGAGCAGTTCTTC. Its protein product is CAWLSGLGGFDEQFF.

The CDR3 coding sequence is TGTGCCAGCAGCTTCCAGACAGGGAGTCTCCTGTTTTTT. Translated: CASSFQTGSLLFF. The J gene is TRBJ1-4, the V gene TRBV7-8, with 7 bases fitting TRBD1. This CDR3 spans 13 amino acids. J was trimmed by 14 bases and V by 3 bases; bases with no gene match: 9. Germline CDR1 SGHVS, CDR2 FQNEAQ.

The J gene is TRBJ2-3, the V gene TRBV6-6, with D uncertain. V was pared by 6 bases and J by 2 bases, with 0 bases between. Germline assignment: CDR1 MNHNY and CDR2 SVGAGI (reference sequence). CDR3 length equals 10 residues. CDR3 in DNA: TGTGCCAGCAGCACAGATACGCAGTATTTT. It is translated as CASSTDTQYF.

The CDR3: CASSLIGQGNSPLHF. The CDR3 DNA sequence: TGTGCCAGCAGCTTAATCGGACAGGGGAATTCACCCCTCCACTTT. The V and J genes are TRBV7-2 and TRBJ1-6; TRBD1 matches at 9 bases. CDR1 SGHTA and CDR2 FQGNSA come from the germline V gene. V shed 2 bases and J 7 bases; nucleotides not matched to a gene: 3. The CDR3 runs to 15 residues.

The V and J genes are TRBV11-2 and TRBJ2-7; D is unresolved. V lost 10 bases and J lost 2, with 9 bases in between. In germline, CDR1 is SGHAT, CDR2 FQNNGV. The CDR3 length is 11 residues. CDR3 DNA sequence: TGTGCCACCAGATCGGCCTACGAGCAGTACTTC. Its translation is CATRSAYEQYF.

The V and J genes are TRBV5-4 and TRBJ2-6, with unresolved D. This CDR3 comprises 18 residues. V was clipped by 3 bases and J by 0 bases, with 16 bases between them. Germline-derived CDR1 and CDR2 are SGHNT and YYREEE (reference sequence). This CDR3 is CASSSSRVRVSGANVLTF. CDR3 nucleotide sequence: TGTGCCAGCAGCTCGTCAAGGGTTAGAGTCTCTGGGGCCAACGTCCTGACTTTC.

CDR3 sequence: CASRHRGSNQPQHF. The DNA of the CDR3 is TGTGCCAGCAGACACAGGGGATCCAATCAGCCCCAGCATTTT. The chain links TRBV6-6 to TRBJ1-5; 7 bases map to TRBD1. The germline V gene has CDR1 MNHNY and CDR2 SVGAGI (reference sequence). This CDR3 is built from 14 residues. Unmatched junction bases numbered 5, after V lost 6 bases and J lost 3 bases.

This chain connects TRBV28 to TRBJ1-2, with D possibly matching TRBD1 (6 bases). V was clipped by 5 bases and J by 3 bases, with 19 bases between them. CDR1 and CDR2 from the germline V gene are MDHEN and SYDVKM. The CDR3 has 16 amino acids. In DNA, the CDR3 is TGTGCCAGCAGTGCCGCGGCCGCAGGGGCGTACTATGGCTACACCTTC. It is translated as CASSAAAAGAYYGYTF.